The rows below give T cell receptor beta chains drawn from one sample of a study of CD8 T cells in ankylosing spondylitis. TCRdb independently ran MiXCR on the 5' RACE reads; one entry per CDR3 protein. The sample lists roughly 38,000 distinct CDR3 sequences, under 13% occurring once. Specimen: blood, either unsorted or a sorted T cell fraction (not recorded which). The receptors come from a male donor with ankylosing spondylitis or in good health (not recorded which). Both conserved end residues are part of each CDR3. The order of the fields is clone size, J gene, D gene, V gene, CDR3 DNA, CDR3 protein. The D gene is left open where the match is weak. Clone size is stated in some rows and not others, as once, few, many or a class when expanded.

clone size: few; J gene: TRBJ1-4; D gene: .; V gene: TRBV20-1; CDR3 DNA: TGCAGTGCCGGGGCAACCAATTTCATTGGGGAAAAACTGTTTTTT; CDR3 protein: CSAGATNFIGEKLFF
clone size: .; J gene: TRBJ1-1; D gene: .; V gene: TRBV6-5; CDR3 DNA: TGTGCCAGCAGTTACCAGGGGACCCGGAACACTGAAGCTTTCTTT; CDR3 protein: CASSYQGTRNTEAFF
clone size: few; J gene: TRBJ2-7; D gene: .; V gene: TRBV4-1; CDR3 DNA: TGCGCCAGCAGCCAAGATCTTAGGATCTCCGAGCAGTACTTC; CDR3 protein: CASSQDLRISEQYF
clone size: few; J gene: TRBJ2-2; D gene: .; V gene: TRBV5-1; CDR3 DNA: TGCGCCAGCAGGTGGGAGTCGTACACCGGGGAGCTGTTTTTT; CDR3 protein: CASRWESYTGELFF
clone size: many; J gene: TRBJ1-3; D gene: .; V gene: TRBV7-9; CDR3 DNA: TGTGCCAGCAGCTCTGGGGCCTCTGGAAACACCATATATTTT; CDR3 protein: CASSSGASGNTIYF
clone size: many; J gene: TRBJ2-5; D gene: TRBD2; V gene: TRBV9; CDR3 DNA: TGTGCCAGCAGTGCCGACGACGCAGGGACTAGCGGGAGGGGTAGTCAAGAGACCCAGTACTTC; CDR3 protein: CASSADDAGTSGRGSQETQYF
clone size: .; J gene: TRBJ2-1; D gene: TRBD2; V gene: TRBV7-6; CDR3 DNA: TGTGCCAGCAGCTTAGATGGGACTAGCGGGAGCGGGCAGTTCTTC; CDR3 protein: CASSLDGTSGSGQFF
clone size: many; J gene: TRBJ1-2; D gene: TRBD1; V gene: TRBV7-9; CDR3 DNA: TGTGCCAGCAGCTCACAGGGGGAGGATGGCTACACCTTC; CDR3 protein: CASSSQGEDGYTF
clone size: few; J gene: TRBJ2-4; D gene: TRBD2; V gene: TRBV11-1; CDR3 DNA: TGTGCCAGCAGCCGCGGGACTAGCGGGAGCCTAGCCAAAAACATTCAGTACTTC; CDR3 protein: CASSRGTSGSLAKNIQYF
clone size: .; J gene: TRBJ2-7; D gene: TRBD1; V gene: TRBV20-1; CDR3 DNA: TGCAGTGCTAGGCCGGGACAGGGATACGAGCAGTACTTC; CDR3 protein: CSARPGQGYEQYF
clone size: .; J gene: TRBJ2-5; D gene: TRBD2; V gene: TRBV7-9; CDR3 DNA: TGTGCCAGCAGCTTACGTAGACTAGCGGGAGAAGGGGAGACCCAGTACTTC; CDR3 protein: CASSLRRLAGEGETQYF